What follows describes a single T cell receptor (beta chain). Its specificity is unknown. These data originate in a study of cytomegalovirus exposure and HLA in healthy donors. Study-wide findings and caveats: In a later analysis, most CMV-associated TCR beta chains appeared HLA-restricted. Rare TCR sequences dominated, though some public TCRs recurred in many donors.

Primers for the PCR totalled 60 Vbeta and 13 Jbeta. Clones were sequenced by immunoSEQ multiplex PCR, and TCRdb holds only the in-frame ones, with some missing. The table shows some 170,000 clones, with 70% occurring only once. The trim removed 5 bases at V and 5 bases at J, leaving 9 bases unmatched. The CDR3 spans 16 residues. The V gene's germline CDR1 is SEHNR and CDR2 FQNEAQ (reference sequence). Material: PBMCs. The V call is TRBV7-9, the J call TRBJ2-2; 9 bases map to TRBD1. This receptor was obtained from a man aged 18 to 30 in good health and CMV-seropositive. CDR3 residues: CASSPSGTGKTGELFF. The CDR3 coding sequence is TGTGCCAGCAGCCCTAGTGGGACAGGGAAGACCGGGGAGCTGTTTTTT.